The TCR beta chain described here comes from a study of response to subunit inactivated influenza vaccine. Study observations and caveats: Authors suggested that a seasonal influenza vaccination recruits few new T cells each time.

Trimming cost V 5 bases and J 8 bases; bases outside gene matches: 9. From germline, CDR1 is SGHAT and CDR2 FQNNGV. The CDR3 has 14 amino acids. On this clonotype itself: The antigen is not known.

Each CDR3 protein is one row after TCRdb ran MiXCR on the RT-PCR reads. This sample has 860,000 or so distinct CDR3 sequences, with 21% found just once. The TCR originated in a man aged 50 or older who received an inactivated influenza vaccine. This chain connects TRBV11-2 to TRBJ1-3, with TRBD1 matching over 7 bases. This specimen was PBMCs from blood, taken around 5 days after vaccination. CDR3 DNA sequence: TGTGCCAGCAGCGCTAGCGGCAGGGGGGACACCATATATTTT. As protein: CASSASGRGDTIYF.